The sample holds many counts of the clone carrying this T cell receptor beta chain. Its antigen remains unidentified. The data derive from a study of identical twins. All donors were healthy, and all were Caucasian. General observations from the study: With beta out-of-frame sequences, excess sharing by twins was weaker. The study found excess low generation probability among twin-shared out-of-frame alpha sequences. For cord blood, abundant beta clonotypes had fewer insertions, unlike memory repertoires, which showed none.

TCRdb re-called the 5' RACE reads through MiXCR, storing one row per CDR3 protein. The sample has nearly 900,000 distinct CDR3 sequences, around an eighth seen once. Germline V gene sequence: CDR1 SGHVS, CDR2 FNYEAQ. This CDR3 is built from 14 residues. V was clipped by 6 bases and J by 5 bases, with 11 bases between them. These data also formed part of another study, on yellow fever vaccine responses in identical twins.

The rearrangement joins TRBV7-6 to TRBJ1-6, with a weak D call TRBD1 (5 bases). This receptor was obtained from a woman between 18 and 29 years old in good health. Material for sequencing was PBMCs. Here the CDR3 DNA reads TGTGCCAGCAGTTTGCCAGGGAATAATTCACCCCTCCACTTT. It codes for CASSLPGNNSPLHF.